These 29 T cell receptor beta chains were all obtained from the same sample, sequenced in a study of blood T cell repertoires in COVID-19. Clones were read by immunoSEQ multiplex PCR, and TCRdb kept only the in-frame ones, dropping some. The sample has 170,000 or so clones; about 78% are singletons. Sequencing was carried out using PBMCs or T cells enriched from blood (not recorded which). These TCRs come from a woman in her 50s who had recovered from COVID-19.

This clone was recorded once. J is TRBJ2-1 and V is TRBV5-4; TRBD2 might be the D (5 bases). This CDR3 has 15 amino acids. V lost 4 bases and J 5 bases, leaving 16 bases between the germline ends. Germline V gives CDR1 SGHNT, CDR2 YYREEE (reference sequence). The CDR3: CASSPRARVHNEQFF. The CDR3 coding sequence is TGTGCCAGCAGCCCGAGGGCTAGGGTCCACAATGAGCAGTTCTTC.

V and J are TRBV5-1 and TRBJ2-5; 11 positions match TRBD2. The V gene end was trimmed by 0 bases and the J gene end by 1 base; junction bases not matched to a gene: 11. In germline, CDR1 is SGHRS, CDR2 YFSETQ. The CDR3 length is 19 residues. CDR3 in DNA: TGCGCCAGCAGCTTGGTTGGGACTAGCGGATCTCACGTCCAAGAGACCCAGTACTTC. Amino acids: CASSLVGTSGSHVQETQYF.

Only one count was recorded for this clone. V gene TRBV6-5 combines with J gene TRBJ1-2; maybe TRBD1 (6 bases). Germline assignment: CDR1 MNHEY and CDR2 SVGAGI. CDR3 length: 15 residues. With 2 bases removed from V and 9 bases from J, the gap between germline ends came to 19 bases. CDR3 region: CASSYVTGPPWSYTF. DNA for the CDR3: TGTGCCAGCAGTTACGTCACAGGGCCCCCGTGGAGCTACACCTTC.

V gene TRBV18 combines with J gene TRBJ2-1; possibly TRBD1 for D (6 bases). The CDR3 is made up of 14 amino acids. V was trimmed by 4 bases and J by 4 bases, leaving 11 bases between them. Looked up from germline, CDR1 is KGHSH and CDR2 is LQKENI. In nucleotides, the CDR3 is TGTGCCAGCTCACTCCAGGACAGATACAATGAGCAGTTCTTC. It specifies CASSLQDRYNEQFF. Variable domain in full (rest from reference TRBV18 and TRBJ2-1): NAGVMQNPRHLVRRRGQEARLRCSPMKGHSHVYWYRQLPEEGLKFMVYLQKENIIDESGMPKERFSAEFPKEGPSILRIQQVVRGDSAAYFCASSLQDRYNEQFFGPGTRLTVL.

V usage is TRBV9 and J usage is TRBJ2-1, with a tentative D call TRBD2 (6 bases). The CDR3 has 15 residues. Germline V gene data show CDR1 as SGDLS and CDR2 as YYNGEE. V dropped 2 bases and J dropped 4 bases, with 13 bases sitting between them. CDR3 coding DNA: TGTGCCAGCAGCGTTAGCCTAGCGTCTTACAATGAGCAGTTCTTC. This codes for CASSVSLASYNEQFF.

This clone was seen a handful of times. This chain links TRBV5-4 with TRBJ2-2; 13 bases are a match to TRBD2. With 3 bases clipped from V and 4 bases from J, the junction kept 12 bases outside the gene matches. The CDR3 is 19 residues long. CDR1 and CDR2 (germline): SGHNT, YYREEE (reference sequence). The chain's CDR3 is CASSSSGLAGASGTGELFF. The CDR3, as DNA: TGTGCCAGCAGCTCCTCAGGACTAGCGGGAGCAAGTGGCACCGGGGAGCTGTTTTTT. Full variable domain (remainder filled in from reference TRBV5-4 and TRBJ2-2): ETGVTQSPTHLIKTRGQQVTLRCSSQSGHNTVSWYQQALGQGPQFIFQYYREEENGRGNFPPRFSGLQFPNYSSELNVNALELDDSALYLCASSSSGLAGASGTGELFFGEGSRLTVL.

The chain combines TRBV19 with TRBJ1-5; 8 bases are a match to TRBD1. Germline CDR1 and CDR2: LNHDA and SQIVND (reference sequence). V dropped 3 bases and J dropped 7; count of bases not matched to a gene: 5. This CDR3 region has 14 residues. DNA of the CDR3: TGTGCCAGTAGTATGGGACAGGTGGGCCAGCCCCAGCATTTT. Translation: CASSMGQVGQPQHF.

The chain joins TRBV5-8 to TRBJ2-3; 9 bases fit TRBD2. The CDR3 covers 15 residues. From germline, CDR1 is SGHTS and CDR2 YDEGEE. The V segment lost 5 bases and the J segment 1 base; nucleotides outside the gene matches: 5. CDR3 in amino acids: CASRRPSGGTDTQYF. The CDR3 region has the DNA TGTGCCAGCAGGCGGCCTAGCGGGGGCACAGATACGCAGTATTTT.

The chain joins TRBV5-4 to TRBJ2-3; 8 bases are shared with TRBD1. The length of the CDR3 is 14 residues. Germline V gene sequence: CDR1 SGHNT, CDR2 YYREEE (reference sequence). V trimming: 1 base; J trimming: 2 bases; junction bases outside the gene matches: 0. CDR3 DNA sequence: TGTGCCAGCAGCTTGCAGGGGGCCACAGATACGCAGTATTTT. Translation: CASSLQGATDTQYF.

This chain links TRBV28 with TRBJ2-1, with 8 bases aligning to TRBD1. After removal of 5 bases from V and 0 bases from J, the junction contained 9 bases not matched to a gene. The germline CDR1 and CDR2 sequences are MDHEN and SYDVKM. This CDR3 spans 17 amino acids. The chain's CDR3 is CASSPQGASSSYNEQFF. The DNA of the CDR3 is TGTGCCAGCAGTCCCCAGGGGGCCTCAAGCTCCTACAATGAGCAGTTCTTC.

The J gene is TRBJ2-7, the V gene TRBV9, with 8 positions matching TRBD1. The CDR3 covers 15 residues. Germline assignment: CDR1 SGDLS and CDR2 YYNGEE. V was clipped by 3 bases and J by 1 base; unmatched bases: 6. CDR3 sequence reads: CASSAGDRGSYEQYF. The CDR3 DNA follows: TGTGCCAGCAGCGCCGGCGACAGGGGTTCCTACGAGCAGTACTTC.

V and J are TRBV23-1 and TRBJ2-3; 7 bases are shared with TRBD1. TRBV23-1 qualifies as an ORF whose function is uncertain. J gave up 4 bases and V 2 bases, and 6 bases lay outside the gene matches. The length of the CDR3 is 15 residues. The CDR3 DNA is TGCGCCAGCAGTCAAGGTCGACAGGGTCCAGATACGCAGTATTTT. Translation: CASSQGRQGPDTQYF.

The sample holds one count of this clone. The rearrangement joins TRBV27 to TRBJ1-5; D unresolved. Per the germline V gene, CDR1 is MNHEY and CDR2 is SMNVEV (reference sequence). The CDR3 totals 13 residues. Between the trimmed V and J ends, which lost 2 bases and 4 bases, there was a span of 6 bases. The CDR3 here is CASSLTGNQPQHF. In DNA, the CDR3 is TGTGCCAGCAGTTTAACCGGGAATCAGCCCCAGCATTTT.

This rearrangement joins TRBV28 to TRBJ1-6, with D possibly being TRBD1 (6 bases). This CDR3 region has 13 residues. CDR1 and CDR2 from the germline V gene are MDHEN and SYDVKM. Between the trimmed V and J ends, which lost 2 bases and 10 bases, there was a span of 9 bases. The CDR3 loop is CASSLDRFSPLHF. Written as DNA, the CDR3 is TGTGCCAGCAGTTTAGACAGGTTCTCACCCCTCCACTTT.

The CDR3 spells CASSQDPLTGGNTDTQYF. Written as DNA, the CDR3 is TGTGCCAGCAGCCAAGATCCCTTAACAGGGGGGAACACAGATACGCAGTATTTT. The V and J genes are TRBV4-2 and TRBJ2-3; 8 bases are shared with TRBD1. Germline CDR1 reads LGHNA; CDR2 reads YNFKEQ. The length of the CDR3 is 18 residues. V was pared by 0 bases and J by 2 bases, with 10 bases of the junction left unmatched.

The sample holds many counts of this clone. V usage is TRBV28 and J usage is TRBJ2-6, with 8 bases fitting TRBD2. Germline V gene lookup returns CDR1 MDHEN and CDR2 SYDVKM. The CDR3 is 13 residues long. After removal of 4 bases from V and 8 bases from J, the junction contained 1 base not matched to a gene. CDR3 DNA: TGTGCCAGCAGTTCGGGGGGGACCAACGTCCTGACTTTC. This translates into CASSSGGTNVLTF. Based on the CDR3 plus reference TRBV28 and TRBJ2-6, the full variable domain is DVKVTQSSRYLVKRTGEKVFLECVQDMDHENMFWYRQDPGLGLRLIYFSYDVKMKEKGDIPEGYSVSREKKERFSLILESASTNQTSMYLCASSSGGTNVLTFGAGSRLTVL.

This clone showed up just once. The chain couples TRBV2 to TRBJ2-3; 7 nucleotides agree with TRBD2. CDR1 and CDR2 from the germline V gene are SNHLY and FYNNEI. With 7 bases clipped from V and 1 base from J, the junction kept 14 bases outside the gene matches. The CDR3 length is 17 residues. Here the CDR3 DNA reads TGTGCCAGCAAGACTAGCAGAACCCCCTCAGGCACAGATACGCAGTATTTT. Residues: CASKTSRTPSGTDTQYF.

V and J are TRBV12-3 or TRBV12-4 and TRBJ2-3; no definite D call. V lost 2 bases and J lost 4, with 4 bases in between. CDR3 length: 12 amino acids. The CDR3 region is CASSLQSDTQYF. The CDR3 nucleotides are TGTGCCAGCAGTTTACAGTCAGATACGCAGTATTTT.

The chain employs TRBV15 and TRBJ2-7, with 8 bases identical to TRBD2. V lost 1 base to trimming and J lost 7 bases; unmatched junction nucleotides: 3. CDR1 and CDR2 (germline): LNHNV, YYDKDF (reference sequence). The length of the CDR3 is 13 residues. CDR3 DNA: TGTGCCACCAGCAGAGCTCCGGGGGGGGAGCAGTACTTC. Translated, it gives CATSRAPGGEQYF.

V usage is TRBV9 and J usage is TRBJ1-2; possible D gene TRBD1, 5 bases. There are 14 residues in the CDR3. Germline V CDR1 and CDR2: SGDLS, YYNGEE. Deletions cut 0 bases from V and 3 bases from J, with 9 bases between. The CDR3 loop is CASSVEGRDYGYTF. Here the CDR3 DNA reads TGTGCCAGCAGCGTAGAGGGGAGGGACTATGGCTACACCTTC.

The chain links TRBV5-6 to TRBJ1-2; 11 bases are shared with TRBD1. CDR3 length equals 15 residues. Losses at the gene ends were 4 bases for V and 8 bases for J; bases not matched to a gene: 10. Germline values: CDR1 SGHDT, CDR2 YYEEEE. In DNA form, the CDR3 reads TGTGCCAGCAGCGACCTGGGACAGGGGGGGGTCGGCTACACCTTC. Its translation: CASSDLGQGGVGYTF.

This clone has just one count. The chain is built from TRBV18 and TRBJ2-5; 10 bases fit TRBD2. Germline assignment: CDR1 KGHSH and CDR2 LQKENI. J was trimmed by 7 bases and V by 4 bases; bases with no gene match: 12. The CDR3 is 16 amino acids. The CDR3 region has the DNA TGTGCCAGCTCACAAGCTAGCGGGAGTGTTCGTGGGACCCAGTACTTC. It translates to CASSQASGSVRGTQYF. Using reference TRBV18 and TRBJ2-5 for the parts outside the CDR3, the full variable domain is NAGVMQNPRHLVRRRGQEARLRCSPMKGHSHVYWYRQLPEEGLKFMVYLQKENIIDESGMPKERFSAEFPKEGPSILRIQQVVRGDSAAYFCASSQASGSVRGTQYFGPGTRLLVL.

The rearrangement links TRBV29-1 to TRBJ2-5, with TRBD1 identical over 8 bases. Germline trimming cut 6 bases from V and 2 bases from J; bases unmatched to any gene: 5. The CDR3 is 13 amino acids. Germline V gene data show CDR1 as SQVTM and CDR2 as ANQGSEA. CDR3 in DNA: TGCAGCGTGGGGACAGGATCTCAAGAGACCCAGTACTTC. It encodes CSVGTGSQETQYF.

The chain combines TRBV7-9 with TRBJ2-4, with unresolved D. Germline CDR1 is SEHNR and CDR2 is FQNEAQ (reference sequence). Trimming cost V 5 bases and J 16 bases, with 18 bases left between them. CDR3 size: 12 residues. Here the CDR3 DNA reads TGTGCCAGCAGCAAGCTAGAAGCGCGGCCATACTTC. Amino acids: CASSKLEARPYF.

This sequence joins TRBV25-1 and TRBJ2-1, with D possibly TRBD2 on 6 matching bases. Germline assignment: CDR1 MGHDK and CDR2 SYGVNS. The CDR3 loop spans 16 amino acids. V lost 3 bases and J lost 4, with 16 bases in between. The DNA for the CDR3 is TGTGCCAGCAGTGACTTGGGCGGCGGGGCTTACAATGAGCAGTTCTTC. Translation: CASSDLGGGAYNEQFF.

This clone was counted only a few times. The chain carries TRBV3-1 (or the pseudogene TRBV3-2) and TRBJ2-2; D possibly corresponds to TRBD1 (5 bases). The CDR3 length is 15 residues. CDR1 and CDR2 from the germline V gene are LGHDT and YNNKEL (reference sequence). Trimming left V 3 bases short and J 4 bases short, with 12 bases between. CDR3 nucleotide sequence: TGTGCCAGCAGCCATCGTGGGGCCGGCACCGGGGAGCTGTTTTTT. Residues: CASSHRGAGTGELFF.

The J gene is TRBJ2-1, the V gene TRBV21-1; the table's D call of TRBD1 was not tested on the DNA. TRBV21-1 is a listed pseudogene. This CDR3 spans 20 amino acids. The CDR3 nucleotides read TGTGCCAGCAGCAAAGAAGGATTAGAGACAGGGGAGGGTTTAGACAATGAGCAGTTCTTC. Amino acid sequence: CASSKEGLETGEGLDNEQFF.

This chain joins TRBV3-1 (or the pseudogene TRBV3-2) and TRBJ2-5; D may be TRBD2 (5 bases). Germline V lookup: CDR1 LGHDT, CDR2 YNNKEL (reference sequence). Between the trimmed V and J ends, which lost 2 bases and 1 base, there was a span of 11 bases. CDR3 length equals 15 residues. The CDR3 nucleotides are TGTGCCAGCAGCCAAAACCCTAGCAGCCAAGAGACCCAGTACTTC. This translates into CASSQNPSSQETQYF.

V is TRBV11-2 and J is TRBJ2-5, with D possibly TRBD1 on 5 matching bases. The V and J ends lost 5 bases and 2 bases respectively, with 9 bases between them. Germline V gives CDR1 SGHAT, CDR2 FQNNGV. The CDR3 has 13 residues. The CDR3 DNA is TGTGCCAGCAGCCCCCAGGGACAAGAGACCCAGTACTTC. Translating gives CASSPQGQETQYF.